The 17 T cell receptor beta chains presented below share a single source sample, sequenced in a study of blood T cell repertoires in COVID-19. TCRdb keeps only in-frame clones here, not all; method: immunoSEQ multiplex PCR. The sample yields around 100,000 clones, more than 75% seen once. The sample comprised peripheral blood. These receptors all stem from a human donor in a cohort sampled during active COVID-19.

This sequence joins TRBV7-8 and TRBJ1-2; 7 nucleotides align to TRBD1. Per germline, CDR1 SGHVS and CDR2 FQNEAQ. The CDR3 runs 13 residues. Unmatched junction bases numbered 9, after V lost 7 bases and J lost 7 bases. The CDR3 loop reads CASTQRAGGGYTF. CDR3 coding DNA: TGTGCCAGCACCCAACGTGCAGGGGGTGGCTACACCTTC.

This chain joins TRBV10-3 and TRBJ1-2, with a weak D call TRBD1 (5 bases). The V and J ends lost 5 bases and 8 bases respectively, with 18 bases between them. The germline V gene encodes CDR1 ENHRY and CDR2 SYGVKD. This CDR3 is 14 amino acids long. The CDR3 is CAISPREGAEGYTF. In DNA form, the CDR3 reads TGTGCCATCAGTCCGAGAGAAGGGGCCGAGGGCTACACCTTC.

The rearrangement joins TRBV15 to TRBJ2-1, with TRBD2 matching over 10 bases. The germline V gene has CDR1 LNHNV and CDR2 YYDKDF (reference sequence). The CDR3 runs to 19 residues. The junction had 8 bases not matched to a gene; V was cut back by 0 bases and J by 0 bases. CDR3 coding DNA: TGTGCCACCAGCAGAGATGCGGCTAGCGGGAGTTTCTCCTACAATGAGCAGTTCTTC. Its translation: CATSRDAASGSFSYNEQFF.

In its sample, this clone was seen once. The genes are TRBV5-1 and TRBJ1-4; D uncertain. CDR1 and CDR2 (germline): SGHRS, YFSETQ. The CDR3 is 13 residues long. V was cut by 5 bases and J by 6 bases, with 11 bases left in between. CDR3 amino acids: CASSSRADEKLFF. The CDR3 nucleotides read TGCGCCAGCAGTTCGCGGGCGGATGAAAAACTGTTTTTT.

This sequence joins TRBV9 and TRBJ1-2, with D perhaps matching TRBD1 (6 bases). Germline V gene sequence: CDR1 SGDLS, CDR2 YYNGEE. Trimming took off 2 bases at V and 4 bases at J, with 9 bases between the two ends. The CDR3 is 13 amino acids. The CDR3 DNA sequence: TGTGCCAGCAGCGTGGGGGCCAGCTATGGCTACACCTTC. The encoded protein is CASSVGASYGYTF.

This clone was found once. The CDR3 region is CAIGTGELGNTIYF. In DNA, the CDR3 is TGTGCCATCGGGACAGGGGAGCTTGGAAACACCATATATTTT. V is TRBV10-3 and J is TRBJ1-3, with 10 bases that match TRBD1. Unmatched junction bases numbered 4, after V lost 8 bases and J lost 3 bases. CDR1 and CDR2 from the germline V gene are ENHRY and SYGVKD. The CDR3 contains 14 residues.

This clone was counted between two and nine times. This chain links TRBV7-9 with TRBJ1-5; TRBD1 aligns across 9 bases. Germline V gene sequence: CDR1 SEHNR, CDR2 FQNEAQ (reference sequence). This CDR3 is 18 amino acids long. Trimming removed 3 bases from V and 3 bases from J; junction bases left unmatched: 12. This chain's CDR3 is CASSFAPIGQGHNQPQHF. The CDR3 DNA sequence: TGTGCCAGCAGCTTTGCCCCCATCGGACAGGGGCACAATCAGCCCCAGCATTTT.

This chain uses TRBV2 with TRBJ1-2; TRBD1 aligns across 9 bases. Germline loops: CDR1 SNHLY, CDR2 FYNNEI. The CDR3 is 13 amino acids. Germline trimming cut 6 bases from V and 8 bases from J; bases unmatched to any gene: 7. The CDR3 DNA follows: TGTGCCAGCAGGCCCGGGACAGGGATGGGCTACACCTTC. This sequence encodes CASRPGTGMGYTF.

The chain has TRBV5-4 and TRBJ1-2; TRBD1 agrees at 11 bases. V was pared by 4 bases and J by 8 bases, with 7 bases of the junction left unmatched. The CDR3 is 14 amino acids. CDR1 and CDR2 (germline): SGHNT, YYREEE (reference sequence). CDR3 coding DNA: TGTGCCAGCAGCCCCGGACAGGGGGCTTGGGGCTACACCTTC. Residues: CASSPGQGAWGYTF.

The chain combines TRBV6-1 with TRBJ1-2; D gene unclear. V was pared by 0 bases and J by 3 bases, with 8 bases between. The CDR3 is 14 residues long. Germline CDR1 reads MNHNS; CDR2 reads SASEGT. The CDR3 sequence: CASSEAMRDYGYTF. DNA of the CDR3: TGTGCCAGCAGTGAAGCGATGAGAGACTATGGCTACACCTTC.

The chain couples TRBV19 to TRBJ2-6; TRBD1 might be the D (6 bases). The CDR3 spans 15 residues. V lost 9 bases to trimming and J lost 3 bases, with 15 bases between them. Germline-derived CDR1 and CDR2 are LNHDA and SQIVND (reference sequence). This CDR3 reads CASKRQVFGANVLTF. CDR3 nucleotides: TGTGCCAGCAAAAGACAGGTATTTGGGGCCAACGTCCTGACTTTC.

The chain has TRBV7-9 and TRBJ1-4; D may be TRBD1 (5 bases). The CDR3 is 16 amino acids. V was pared by 5 bases and J by 3 bases, with 16 bases between. CDR1 SEHNR and CDR2 FQNEAQ come from the germline V gene (reference sequence). The DNA for the CDR3 is TGTGCCAGCAGCACGACTCGACAGACATCTAATGAAAAACTGTTTTTT. Translation: CASSTTRQTSNEKLFF.

The chain couples TRBV3-1 (or the pseudogene TRBV3-2) to TRBJ1-1, with 9 bases identical to TRBD1. CDR1 is LGHDT, CDR2 YNNKEL, per germline (reference sequence). The CDR3 consists of 16 residues. J lost 2 bases, V lost 4 bases, and 8 bases had no gene match. CDR3 amino acids: CASSLRPGQGNTEAFF. CDR3 nucleotides: TGTGCCAGCAGCCTTCGGCCGGGACAGGGAAACACTGAAGCTTTCTTT.

CDR3 in DNA: TGTGCCAGCGCCCTCGGGGGGGCAGGACGGCGCACCGGGGAGCTGTTTTTT. Protein: CASALGGAGRRTGELFF. V and J are TRBV5-4 and TRBJ2-2; 8 bases map to TRBD2. The CDR3 loop spans 17 amino acids. Germline V CDR1 and CDR2: SGHNT, YYREEE (reference sequence). V lost 7 bases to trimming and J lost 4 bases; unmatched junction nucleotides: 15.

In its sample, this clone was seen once. The chain joins TRBV5-6 to TRBJ2-6; 9 positions match TRBD1. The CDR3 has 17 amino acids. Germline CDR1 is SGHDT and CDR2 is YYEEEE. J lost 0 bases, V lost 6 bases, and 7 bases had no gene match. The CDR3 loop reads CASIRTGVLSGANVLTF. The CDR3 DNA reads TGTGCCAGCATCAGGACAGGGGTCCTCTCTGGGGCCAACGTCCTGACTTTC.

This clone was seen only once. V usage is TRBV6-5 and J usage is TRBJ1-1; D is uncertain. With 4 bases removed from V and 1 base from J, the gap between germline ends came to 7 bases. This CDR3 is 13 amino acids long. The germline V gene encodes CDR1 MNHEY and CDR2 SVGAGI. The CDR3 protein is CASSSVRNTEAFF. CDR3 in DNA: TGTGCCAGCAGTTCCGTTCGGAACACTGAAGCTTTCTTT.

The chain recombines TRBV7-8 with TRBJ2-7; D might be TRBD2 (5 bases). CDR1 is SGHVS and CDR2 is FQNEAQ in the germline V gene. The CDR3 covers 13 residues. Trimming shortened V by 6 bases and J by 2 bases, and 11 bases separated the two germline ends. The CDR3 DNA follows: TGTGCCAGCAGTCCGACTACCACCTACGAGCAGTACTTC. It specifies CASSPTTTYEQYF.